A single sample gave rise to the 21 T cell receptor beta chains below, sequenced in a study of blood T cell repertoires in COVID-19. Using immunoSEQ multiplex PCR, the repertoire was profiled, and TCRdb retains in-frame clones only, with some absent. The sample includes roughly 160,000 clones, roughly 89% of them seen just once. Sequencing input: peripheral blood. All receptors derive from a woman aged 55-69 years who had recovered from COVID-19.

This chain joins TRBV6-5 and TRBJ2-3; perhaps TRBD2 as D (6 bases). CDR3 length: 13 residues. CDR1 is MNHEY, CDR2 SVGAGI, per germline. Trimming pared 8 bases from V and 1 base from J, leaving 10 bases between. The CDR3 DNA follows: TGTGCCAGCGGGGGGTTCCGCACAGATACGCAGTATTTT. It encodes CASGGFRTDTQYF.

V and J are TRBV5-1 and TRBJ1-2; TRBD1 aligns across 9 bases. There are 15 residues in the CDR3. J lost 6 bases, V lost 3 bases, and 9 bases had no gene match. Germline V CDR1 and CDR2: SGHRS, YFSETQ. The CDR3 DNA follows: TGCGCCAGCAGCTCTCCGGGACAGGGCGACAATGGCTACACCTTC. This sequence encodes CASSSPGQGDNGYTF.

This chain connects TRBV28 to TRBJ1-6; TRBD1 might be the D (5 bases). CDR1 is MDHEN, CDR2 SYDVKM, per germline. The CDR3 has 17 amino acids. Trimming removed 6 bases from V and 1 base from J, with 16 bases in between. The CDR3 protein is CASSHDGGGSYNSPLHF. Here the CDR3 DNA reads TGTGCCAGCAGCCACGACGGGGGAGGGTCCTATAATTCACCCCTCCACTTT.

The CDR3 protein is CASSKGVYNEQFF. For the CDR3, the DNA is TGTGCCAGCAGCAAAGGAGTCTACAATGAGCAGTTCTTC. The genes are TRBV7-9 and TRBJ2-1; D call uncertain. This CDR3 region has 13 residues. The V and J ends lost 5 bases and 3 bases respectively, with 8 bases between them. The germline CDR1 and CDR2 sequences are SEHNR and FQNEAQ (reference sequence).

The chain carries TRBV30 and TRBJ1-1; 8 bases map to TRBD1. The CDR3 contains 14 residues. Germline-derived CDR1 and CDR2 are GTSNPN and SVGIG (reference sequence). With 1 base clipped from V and 4 bases from J, the junction kept 5 bases outside the gene matches. The CDR3 DNA reads as TGTGCCTGGAGTGAGAACAGGGGGACCACTGAAGCTTTCTTT. Its translation is CAWSENRGTTEAFF. Full variable domain (remainder filled in from reference TRBV30 and TRBJ1-1): SQTIHQWPATLVQPVGSPLSLECTVEGTSNPNLYWYRQAAGRGLQLLFYSVGIGQISSEVPQNLSASRPQDRQFILSSKKLLLSDSGFYLCAWSENRGTTEAFFGQGTRLTVV.

V is TRBV9 and J is TRBJ1-6; 8 bases align to TRBD1. This CDR3 has 16 amino acids. The germline V gene encodes CDR1 SGDLS and CDR2 YYNGEE. V was clipped by 0 bases and J by 4 bases; unmatched bases: 3. The CDR3 loop is CASSVAGQEYNSPLHF. The CDR3 DNA follows: TGTGCCAGCAGCGTAGCGGGACAGGAGTATAATTCACCCCTCCACTTT.

This clone appeared once. The rearrangement joins TRBV30 to TRBJ1-2, with D possibly TRBD1 on 5 matching bases. With 5 bases removed from V and 4 bases from J, the gap between germline ends came to 17 bases. The CDR3 loop spans 14 amino acids. Germline V gene lookup returns CDR1 GTSNPN and CDR2 SVGIG (reference sequence). CDR3 loop: CAWEVGGTPYGYTF. For the CDR3, the DNA is TGTGCCTGGGAGGTGGGAGGGACCCCCTATGGCTACACCTTC.

This chain connects TRBV6-5 to TRBJ1-1, with TRBD1 as a possible D gene (5 bases). V lost 2 bases and J lost 0, with 13 bases in between. The length of the CDR3 is 16 residues. CDR1 and CDR2 from the germline V gene are MNHEY and SVGAGI. CDR3 loop: CASSYGPGLMNTEAFF. In nucleotides, the CDR3 is TGTGCCAGCAGTTACGGGCCAGGGCTTATGAACACTGAAGCTTTCTTT.

The rearrangement uses TRBV6-2 or TRBV6-3 and TRBJ2-2; 9 bases fit TRBD1. Germline-derived CDR1 and CDR2 are MNHEY and SVGEGT. V trimming: 5 bases; J trimming: 6 bases; junction bases outside the gene matches: 10. This CDR3 has 16 residues. The CDR3 here is CASSPPGTGKSGELFF. As DNA, the CDR3 is TGTGCCAGCAGTCCACCCGGGACAGGGAAATCCGGGGAGCTGTTTTTT.

This clone is a singleton in its sample. The chain recombines TRBV6-6 with TRBJ1-2; 7 bases line up with TRBD1. V trimming: 5 bases; J trimming: 1 base; junction bases outside the gene matches: 4. The V gene's germline CDR1 is MNHNY and CDR2 SVGAGI (reference sequence). The CDR3 is 14 amino acids. The CDR3 nucleotides are TGTGCCAGCAGTCCCGGGACAGTTAACTATGGCTACACCTTC. Residues: CASSPGTVNYGYTF.

This clone was counted between two and nine times. This sequence joins TRBV13 and TRBJ2-7; 12 bases line up with TRBD2. The CDR3 totals 15 residues. V shed 2 bases and J 6 bases; nucleotides not matched to a gene: 5. Germline CDR1 PRHDT, CDR2 FYEKMQ (reference sequence). CDR3: CASSLRLAGDIEQYF. The CDR3 nucleotides are TGTGCCAGCAGCTTAAGACTAGCGGGGGATATCGAGCAGTACTTC.

The chain employs TRBV12-2 and TRBJ2-5; whether TRBD2, the table's D call, matches the DNA was not checked. TRBV12-2 is assigned pseudogene status. The CDR3 extends over 18 amino acids. The CDR3 spells CASRLREPKTSGGETQYF. CDR3 sequence (DNA): TGTGCAAGTCGCTTAAGAGAGCCTAAGACTAGCGGGGGTGAGACCCAGTACTTC.

The chain is built from TRBV19 and TRBJ1-4; D remains unclear. The ends were cut back, 3 bases at V and 0 bases at J, with 5 bases in the middle. Germline CDR1 is LNHDA and CDR2 is SQIVND (reference sequence). This CDR3 has 14 residues. CDR3 sequence: CASSIAATNEKLFF. The CDR3 nucleotides read TGTGCCAGTAGTATTGCAGCAACTAATGAAAAACTGTTTTTT.

The chain has TRBV28 and TRBJ2-3; 8 bases align to TRBD2. Germline V CDR1 and CDR2: MDHEN, SYDVKM. The CDR3 has 15 residues. Germline trimming cut 2 bases from V and 4 bases from J; bases unmatched to any gene: 5. CDR3 loop: CASSLRGGPSDTQYF. CDR3 bases: TGTGCCAGCAGTTTACGGGGGGGGCCGTCAGATACGCAGTATTTT.

This sequence joins TRBV7-3 and TRBJ2-1, with 7 positions matching TRBD1. CDR3 length: 16 amino acids. Losses at the gene ends were 5 bases for V and 6 bases for J; bases not matched to a gene: 13. Germline CDR1 is SGHTA and CDR2 is FQGTGA. CDR3 DNA: TGTGCCAGCAGCCTTCTTACCGGGACAGCGACCAATGAGCAGTTCTTC. It is translated as CASSLLTGTATNEQFF. Variable domain in full (rest from reference TRBV7-3 and TRBJ2-1): GAGVSQTPSNKVTEKGKYVELRCDPISGHTALYWYRQSLGQGPEFLIYFQGTGAADDSGLPNDRFFAVRPEGSVSTLKIQRTERGDSAVYLCASSLLTGTATNEQFFGPGTRLTVL.

V is TRBV2 and J is TRBJ1-1; D is possibly TRBD1 (5 bases). Trimming stripped 3 bases from V and 2 bases from J, with 13 bases between. The germline gives CDR1 SNHLY, CDR2 FYNNEI. CDR3 length equals 15 residues. This chain's CDR3 is CASSDPRDLNTEAFF. Written as DNA, the CDR3 is TGTGCCAGCAGTGACCCCCGGGACTTAAACACTGAAGCTTTCTTT.

The V and J genes are TRBV30 and TRBJ1-2; D is ambiguous. CDR3 size: 15 residues. Per the germline V gene, CDR1 is GTSNPN and CDR2 is SVGIG (reference sequence). Trimming left V 4 bases short and J 7 bases short, with 22 bases between. The CDR3: CAWTQESSRRGGYTF. CDR3 DNA: TGTGCCTGGACCCAAGAGAGCTCCAGGCGGGGTGGCTACACCTTC.

The chain combines TRBV5-4 with TRBJ1-2; 10 bases align to TRBD1. CDR3 length: 15 amino acids. Germline V gene lookup returns CDR1 SGHNT and CDR2 YYREEE (reference sequence). The J segment lost 4 bases and the V segment lost 2 bases, leaving 5 bases of the junction unmatched. In DNA, the CDR3 is TGTGCCAGCAGCTTACGGACAGGGGGTATCTATGGCTACACCTTC. Its translation is CASSLRTGGIYGYTF. The full variable domain, with the rest looked up from reference TRBV5-4 and TRBJ1-2, is ETGVTQSPTHLIKTRGQQVTLRCSSQSGHNTVSWYQQALGQGPQFIFQYYREEENGRGNFPPRFSGLQFPNYSSELNVNALELDDSALYLCASSLRTGGIYGYTFGSGTRLTVV.

The chain uses TRBV7-2 and TRBJ2-1; no definite D call. V lost 3 bases and J 2 bases, leaving 11 bases between the germline ends. The CDR3 is 15 residues long. CDR1 is SGHTA, CDR2 FQGNSA, per germline. CDR3 coding DNA: TGTGCCAGCAGCTTTTCAGCGCCCGCCTACAATGAGCAGTTCTTC. As protein: CASSFSAPAYNEQFF.

The chain combines TRBV29-1 with TRBJ2-6; D is unresolved. V was shortened by 1 base and J by 1 base, with 5 bases between the two germline ends. CDR3 size: 14 residues. Germline CDR1 reads SQVTM; CDR2 reads ANQGSEA. CDR3 nucleotide sequence: TGCAGCGTTGAAGGGGCTTCTGGGGCCAACGTCCTGACTTTC. It codes for CSVEGASGANVLTF.

The chain uses TRBV18 and TRBJ1-4, with 7 nucleotides matching TRBD1. J was trimmed by 3 bases and V by 4 bases; bases with no gene match: 2. Germline CDR1 reads KGHSH; CDR2 reads LQKENI. This CDR3 spans 14 amino acids. CDR3 in amino acids: CASSQGQSNEKLFF. CDR3 DNA: TGTGCCAGCTCACAGGGACAGTCTAATGAAAAACTGTTTTTT.